What follows are 16 T cell receptor beta chains derived from one specimen sequenced in a study of cytotoxic CD8 clonotypes in ibrutinib-treated CLL. The table came from immunoSEQ multiplex PCR; TCRdb's copy has only in-frame clones and leaves some out. The table shows fewer than 400,000 clones, with 67% occurring only once. The sample here was PBMCs, taken after 36 months of ibrutinib treatment. Source of these receptors: a human donor with chronic lymphocytic leukemia.

The V and J genes are TRBV7-2 and TRBJ2-7; D ambiguous. Germline-derived CDR1 and CDR2 are SGHTA and FQGNSA. The length of the CDR3 is 13 residues. Trimming removed 3 bases at V and 3 bases at J, with 9 bases between. The DNA of the CDR3 is TGTGCCAGCAGCTTCAATACGGGCTACGAGCAGTACTTC. The encoded protein is CASSFNTGYEQYF.

This clone was detected only once. V usage is TRBV19 and J usage is TRBJ2-1; 10 bases are shared with TRBD2. The junction had 8 bases not matched to a gene; V was cut back by 5 bases and J by 4 bases. The CDR3 runs to 16 residues. Germline values: CDR1 LNHDA, CDR2 SQIVND (reference sequence). CDR3 nucleotide sequence: TGTGCCAGTAGTCAAAGTAGCGGGGGGCCTTACAATGAGCAGTTCTTC. Residues: CASSQSSGGPYNEQFF. Using reference TRBV19 and TRBJ2-1 for the parts outside the CDR3, the full variable domain is DGGITQSPKYLFRKEGQNVTLSCEQNLNHDAMYWYRQDPGQGLRLIYYSQIVNDFQKGDIAEGYSVSREKKESFPLTVTSAQKNPTAFYLCASSQSSGGPYNEQFFGPGTRLTVL.

This clone has more than one count but fewer than ten. The chain links TRBV6-6 to TRBJ2-1; 12 nucleotides agree with TRBD1. With V trimmed by 8 bases and J by 6 bases, 11 bases remained unmatched. CDR1 is MNHNY, CDR2 SVGAGI, per germline (reference sequence). This CDR3 has 16 amino acids. The CDR3 bases are TGTGCCAGCTCGGGACAGGGGGCTTCCTTCACCAATGAGCAGTTCTTC. It translates to CASSGQGASFTNEQFF.

This clone was seen more than once but under ten times. The chain uses TRBV2 and TRBJ1-4, with D uncertain. Trimming removed 2 bases from V and 0 bases from J, with 7 bases in between. The CDR3 length is 15 residues. Germline values: CDR1 SNHLY, CDR2 FYNNEI. CDR3 protein: CASSETVATNEKLFF. CDR3 in DNA: TGTGCCAGCAGTGAAACAGTCGCAACTAATGAAAAACTGTTTTTT.

V usage is TRBV5-6 and J usage is TRBJ2-3, with 8 bases matching TRBD2. This CDR3 spans 12 amino acids. Germline lookup yields CDR1 SGHDT and CDR2 YYEEEE. V gave up 0 bases and J gave up 14 bases; unmatched junction bases: 5. In nucleotides, the CDR3 is TGTGCCAGCAGCTTGGCCAGCGGGAGACTGTATTTT. This codes for CASSLASGRLYF.

This clone showed up just once. This chain uses TRBV29-1 with TRBJ1-5; 8 bases match TRBD1. The germline V gene encodes CDR1 SQVTM and CDR2 ANQGSEA. The V and J ends lost 5 bases and 7 bases, in that order; junction bases with no gene match: 4. The CDR3 extends over 12 amino acids. The CDR3 nucleotides read TGCAGCGTTCAGGGGGCAGGACAGCCCCAGCATTTT. Translated: CSVQGAGQPQHF.

The chain employs TRBV27 and TRBJ1-6, with D possibly matching TRBD1 (6 bases). Per the germline V gene, CDR1 is MNHEY and CDR2 is SMNVEV (reference sequence). V lost 3 bases, J lost 10 bases, and 10 bases lay in between. The CDR3 extends over 13 amino acids. The CDR3 nucleotides are TGTGCCAGCAGTTTCAGGGGCCGATCACCCCTCCACTTT. Protein product: CASSFRGRSPLHF.

This clone was observed a few times. This chain links TRBV2 with TRBJ1-5; tentatively, D is TRBD1 (5 bases). CDR3 length: 14 amino acids. Germline V lookup: CDR1 SNHLY, CDR2 FYNNEI. Trimming took off 5 bases at V and 0 bases at J, with 8 bases between the two ends. CDR3 region: CASSPTASNQPQHF. CDR3 nucleotide sequence: TGTGCCAGCAGTCCGACAGCTAGCAATCAGCCCCAGCATTTT.

The gene calls are TRBV27 and TRBJ2-5; the match to TRBD2 covers 7 bases. Germline V gives CDR1 MNHEY, CDR2 SMNVEV (reference sequence). There are 15 residues in the CDR3. V shed 4 bases, J shed 5 bases, and the junction held 10 bases outside the gene matches. The CDR3 sequence is CASSSLAGWGETQYF. The CDR3 DNA follows: TGTGCCAGCAGTTCCTTAGCGGGCTGGGGGGAGACCCAGTACTTC.

This chain links TRBV6-5 with TRBJ2-3; no firm D call. CDR1 and CDR2 (germline): MNHEY, SVGAGI. CDR3 length: 15 residues. The V gene lost 0 bases and the J gene lost 2 bases, with 9 bases spanning the gap. CDR3 nucleotide sequence: TGTGCCAGCAGTTACTCGAATCAGCACACAGATACGCAGTATTTT. Encoded protein: CASSYSNQHTDTQYF.

The V gene is TRBV10-3, the J gene TRBJ1-5, with D perhaps TRBD1 (6 bases). The CDR3 runs to 16 residues. Germline CDR1 ENHRY, CDR2 SYGVKD. The V end was cut by 0 bases, the J end by 4 bases, with 13 bases between. CDR3 DNA: TGTGCCATCAGTGAGTCGGGGGGGCAGGTAAATCAGCCCCAGCATTTT. This codes for CAISESGGQVNQPQHF.

The rearrangement joins TRBV10-3 to TRBJ2-1; a possible D gene is TRBD2 (5 bases). CDR1 is ENHRY, CDR2 SYGVKD, per germline. The CDR3 has 14 residues. With 10 bases removed from V and 0 bases from J, the gap between germline ends came to 13 bases. The CDR3 DNA follows: TGTGCCACCGAAGCGGTCTCCTCCTACAATGAGCAGTTCTTC. Its protein product is CATEAVSSYNEQFF.

CDR3 amino acids: CASSPTQGRYNEQFF. CDR3 in DNA: TGTGCCAGCAGCCCGACACAGGGGCGTTACAATGAGCAGTTCTTC. The rearrangement joins TRBV5-5 to TRBJ2-1, with 7 bases matching TRBD1. Germline assignment: CDR1 SGHKS and CDR2 YYEKEE (reference sequence). This CDR3 has 15 amino acids. The ends lost 4 bases at V and 4 bases at J; junction bases unmatched: 8.

This clone was recorded a few times. The rearrangement links TRBV6-5 to TRBJ2-7, with TRBD1 identical over 12 bases. From germline, CDR1 is MNHEY and CDR2 SVGAGI. Losses at the gene ends were 8 bases for V and 7 bases for J; bases not matched to a gene: 9. The CDR3 length is 14 residues. The CDR3 region is CASGHGTGGREQYF. DNA of the CDR3: TGTGCCAGCGGGCACGGGACAGGGGGCCGGGAGCAGTACTTC.

The chain combines TRBV7-8 with TRBJ2-3; D is tentatively TRBD1 or TRBD2 (5 bases each). The CDR3 is 15 amino acids. CDR1 and CDR2 (germline): SGHVS, FQNEAQ. Trimming left V 1 base short and J 10 bases short, with 18 bases between. CDR3 region: CASSLGAQEVPAQYF. CDR3 nucleotides: TGTGCCAGCAGCTTAGGCGCACAGGAGGTACCGGCGCAGTATTTT.

The chain combines TRBV6-1 with TRBJ1-5; TRBD1 matches 10 bases. The germline CDR1 and CDR2 sequences are MNHNS and SASEGT. With 4 bases clipped from V and 1 base from J, the junction kept 4 bases outside the gene matches. The CDR3 is made up of 16 amino acids. As DNA, the CDR3 is TGTGCCAGCAGTGGGCGACAGGGGGCAAGCAATCAGCCCCAGCATTTT. It translates to CASSGRQGASNQPQHF.